This T cell receptor beta chain was obtained from a study of control samples from healthy donors and cancer patients. Some clones are missing from TCRdb's copy, which holds only in-frame ones; the method was immunoSEQ multiplex PCR. In the table there are 120,000 or so clones, over 75% of which are singletons. Germline V gives CDR1 SQVTM, CDR2 ANQGSEA. This CDR3 spans 13 amino acids. V trimming: 5 bases; J trimming: 4 bases; junction bases outside the gene matches: 7. V and J are TRBV29-1 and TRBJ2-7; 8 bases align to TRBD1. Sequencing was done on a sample of blood. This clonotype originated in a middle-aged man in good health. The CDR3, as DNA: TGCAGCGTTTTAGGACAGGGAGGTTACGAGCAGTACTTC. As protein: CSVLGQGGYEQYF.